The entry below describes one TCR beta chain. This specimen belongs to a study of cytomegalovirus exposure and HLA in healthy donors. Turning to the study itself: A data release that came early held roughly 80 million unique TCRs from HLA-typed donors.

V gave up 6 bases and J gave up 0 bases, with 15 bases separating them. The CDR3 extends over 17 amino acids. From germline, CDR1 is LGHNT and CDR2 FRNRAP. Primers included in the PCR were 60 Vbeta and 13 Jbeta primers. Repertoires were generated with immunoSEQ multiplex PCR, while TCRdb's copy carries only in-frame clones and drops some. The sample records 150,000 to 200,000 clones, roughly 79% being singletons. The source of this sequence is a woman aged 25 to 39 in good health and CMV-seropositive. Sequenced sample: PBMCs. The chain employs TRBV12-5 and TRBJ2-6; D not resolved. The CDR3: CASGAENVLSGANVLTF. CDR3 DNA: TGTGCTAGTGGGGCAGAAAATGTCCTCTCTGGGGCCAACGTCCTGACTTTC. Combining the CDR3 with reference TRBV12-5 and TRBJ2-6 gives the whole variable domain DARVTQTPRHKVTEMGQEVTMRCQPILGHNTVFWYRQTMMQGLELLAYFRNRAPLDDSGMPKDRFSAEMPDATLATLKIQPSEPRDSAVYFCASGAENVLSGANVLTFGAGSRLTVL.